These 13 T cell receptor beta chains were sequenced from one sample in a study. Only in-frame clones appear in the TCRdb table, and some are missing; sequencing was by immunoSEQ multiplex PCR. The repertoire has about 50,000 clones, 80% to 95% of them found once; the top ten carry around 10%. Sequences were obtained from PBMCs. These receptors originate from a man aged 40-55 years with rheumatoid arthritis.

V and J are TRBV28 and TRBJ2-1; 9 positions match TRBD2. V was pared by 6 bases and J by 8 bases, with 5 bases of the junction left unmatched. The CDR3 consists of 13 residues. Germline V lookup: CDR1 MDHEN, CDR2 SYDVKM. CDR3 nucleotide sequence: TGTGCCAGCAGCGGACTAGCGTTGGATGAGCAGTTCTTC. This translates into CASSGLALDEQFF. Complete variable domain (other parts from reference TRBV28 and TRBJ2-1): DVKVTQSSRYLVKRTGEKVFLECVQDMDHENMFWYRQDPGLGLRLIYFSYDVKMKEKGDIPEGYSVSREKKERFSLILESASTNQTSMYLCASSGLALDEQFFGPGTRLTVL.

The genes are TRBV28 and TRBJ2-4; a possible D gene is TRBD2 (5 bases). Trimming removed 2 bases at V and 1 base at J, with 15 bases between. Germline CDR1 MDHEN, CDR2 SYDVKM. This CDR3 comprises 17 residues. Here the CDR3 reads CASSLVSYWEAKNIQYF. Written as DNA, the CDR3 is TGTGCCAGCAGTTTAGTATCCTACTGGGAGGCCAAAAACATTCAGTACTTC.

The chain combines TRBV18 with TRBJ2-1; 7 bases agree with TRBD2. Germline values: CDR1 KGHSH, CDR2 LQKENI. V lost 3 bases to trimming and J lost 7 bases; unmatched junction nucleotides: 12. This CDR3 region has 16 residues. The CDR3 region is CASSPIGGSLVNEQFF. The CDR3 DNA reads as TGTGCCAGCTCACCGATCGGCGGGAGTTTGGTTAATGAGCAGTTCTTC.

This clone was picked up one time. The CDR3 region has the DNA TGTGCCAGTACCCTAGGGACAGGGTATGGGCAGCCCCAGCATTTT. As protein: CASTLGTGYGQPQHF. This sequence joins TRBV19 and TRBJ1-5; TRBD1 matches at 9 bases. Germline-derived CDR1 and CDR2 are LNHDA and SQIVND (reference sequence). The CDR3 length is 15 residues. Trimming removed 7 bases from V and 7 bases from J; junction bases left unmatched: 11. Supplemented by reference TRBV19 and TRBJ1-5, the full variable domain reads DGGITQSPKYLFRKEGQNVTLSCEQNLNHDAMYWYRQDPGQGLRLIYYSQIVNDFQKGDIAEGYSVSREKKESFPLTVTSAQKNPTAFYLCASTLGTGYGQPQHFGDGTRLSIL.

V and J are TRBV5-5 and TRBJ1-3, with D possibly being TRBD1 (6 bases). Deletions cut 2 bases from V and 0 bases from J, with 9 bases between. Germline CDR1 is SGHKS and CDR2 is YYEKEE (reference sequence). This CDR3 is 15 amino acids long. The CDR3 loop is CASSLTGSSGNTIYF. In nucleotides, the CDR3 is TGTGCCAGCAGCTTAACAGGGAGCTCTGGAAACACCATATATTTT. The variable domain in full, with the rest retrieved from reference TRBV5-5 and TRBJ1-3, is DAGVTQSPTHLIKTRGQQVTLRCSPISGHKSVSWYQQVLGQGPQFIFQYYEKEERGRGNFPDRFSARQFPNYSSELNVNALLLGDSALYLCASSLTGSSGNTIYFGEGSWLTVV.

Sample share makes this clone medium-sized. The gene calls are TRBV7-2 and TRBJ1-5; D is possibly TRBD1 (5 bases). V lost 3 bases and J lost 2, with 8 bases in between. Germline V gene data show CDR1 as SGHTA and CDR2 as FQGNSA. The CDR3 runs 14 residues. This chain's CDR3 is CASSLQGGNQPQHF. CDR3 nucleotide sequence: TGTGCCAGCAGCTTGCAGGGCGGCAATCAGCCCCAGCATTTT.

The CDR3 DNA reads as TGTGCCAGTATCCCTTCCGGGACTAGCGAGGACCAGTACTTC. This gives the protein CASIPSGTSEDQYF. The chain couples TRBV19 to TRBJ2-4; 10 nucleotides agree with TRBD2. Germline assignment: CDR1 LNHDA and CDR2 SQIVND (reference sequence). Trimming cost V 7 bases and J 13 bases; bases outside gene matches: 13. CDR3 size: 14 residues.

The chain joins TRBV5-1 to TRBJ2-7; D might be TRBD1 or TRBD2, each matching 6 bases. Per the germline V gene, CDR1 is SGHRS and CDR2 is YFSETQ. V lost 3 bases and J lost 4, with 14 bases in between. This CDR3 has 14 amino acids. The CDR3 protein is CASSSDSGGYEQYF. The CDR3 coding sequence is TGCGCCAGCAGCTCGGACAGCGGAGGGTACGAGCAGTACTTC. The whole variable domain, remainder taken from reference TRBV5-1 and TRBJ2-7, is KAGVTQTPRYLIKTRGQQVTLSCSPISGHRSVSWYQQTPGQGLQFLFEYFSETQRNKGNFPGRFSGRQFSNSRSEMNVSTLELGDSALYLCASSSDSGGYEQYFGPGTRLTVT.

This clone was seen a handful of times. The chain joins TRBV27 to TRBJ1-1, with TRBD1 matching over 8 bases. The V and J ends lost 2 bases and 1 base, in that order; junction bases with no gene match: 3. There are 15 residues in the CDR3. The germline V gene encodes CDR1 MNHEY and CDR2 SMNVEV (reference sequence). CDR3 bases: TGTGCCAGCAGTTTACAGGGGGCTCAGAACACTGAAGCTTTCTTT. Protein: CASSLQGAQNTEAFF.

V is TRBV7-2 and J is TRBJ1-2; no definite D call. CDR1 is SGHTA and CDR2 is FQGNSA in the germline V gene. Between the trimmed V and J ends, which lost 5 bases and 5 bases, there was a span of 12 bases. The CDR3 loop spans 13 amino acids. As DNA, the CDR3 is TGTGCCAGCAGCCTAGGACTGGGGTATGGCTACACCTTC. As protein: CASSLGLGYGYTF.

The chain combines TRBV4-3 with TRBJ2-7, with D possibly matching TRBD1 (6 bases). V gave up 0 bases and J gave up 4 bases, with 13 bases separating them. CDR3 length: 15 residues. Germline CDR1 LGHNA, CDR2 YSLEER. The CDR3 loop is CASSQDLHRDYEQYF. The CDR3 DNA reads as TGCGCCAGCAGCCAAGATTTGCACAGGGATTACGAGCAGTACTTC.

V and J are TRBV6-5 and TRBJ1-1; D may be TRBD1 (6 bases). The CDR3 extends over 16 amino acids. Germline V gene lookup returns CDR1 MNHEY and CDR2 SVGAGI. Trimming left V 2 bases short and J 0 bases short, with 13 bases between. The CDR3 sequence: CASSYAPAGVNTEAFF. In DNA form, the CDR3 reads TGTGCCAGCAGTTACGCGCCGGCAGGGGTGAACACTGAAGCTTTCTTT.

This sequence joins TRBV7-2 and TRBJ2-1; D may be TRBD1 (5 bases). V lost 5 bases and J lost 6, with 14 bases in between. Germline loops: CDR1 SGHTA, CDR2 FQGNSA. The CDR3 spans 14 residues. The CDR3 DNA reads as TGTGCCAGCAGCCAACCACAGGCGTTCAATGAGCAGTTCTTC. Encoded protein: CASSQPQAFNEQFF.